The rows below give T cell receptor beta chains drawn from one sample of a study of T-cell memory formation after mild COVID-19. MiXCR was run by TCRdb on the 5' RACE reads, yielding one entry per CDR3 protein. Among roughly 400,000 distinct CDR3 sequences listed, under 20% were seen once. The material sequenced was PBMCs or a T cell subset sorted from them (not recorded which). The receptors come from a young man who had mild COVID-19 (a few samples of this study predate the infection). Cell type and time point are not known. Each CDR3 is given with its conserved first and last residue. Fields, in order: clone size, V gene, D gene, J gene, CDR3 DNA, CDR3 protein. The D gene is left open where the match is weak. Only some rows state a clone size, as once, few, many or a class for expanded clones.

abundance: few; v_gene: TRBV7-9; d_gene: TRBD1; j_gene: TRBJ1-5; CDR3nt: TGTGCCAGCAGCTTAGAGGGGGCCCCAGGTCAGCCCCAGCATTTT; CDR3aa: CASSLEGAPGQPQHF
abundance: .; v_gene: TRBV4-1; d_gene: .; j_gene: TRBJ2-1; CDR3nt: TGCGCCAGCATGGCTAGCGAGGACTCCTACAATGAGCAGTTCTTC; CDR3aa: CASMASEDSYNEQFF
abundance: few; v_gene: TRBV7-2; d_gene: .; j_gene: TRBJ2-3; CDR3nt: TGTGCCAGCAGCCGTAGCGGAGGCACAGATACGCAGTATTTT; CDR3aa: CASSRSGGTDTQYF
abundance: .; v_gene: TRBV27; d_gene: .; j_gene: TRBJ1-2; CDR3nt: TGTGCCAGCAGTTTATTGGGGACAAGGATCGACTACACCTTC; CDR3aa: CASSLLGTRIDYTF
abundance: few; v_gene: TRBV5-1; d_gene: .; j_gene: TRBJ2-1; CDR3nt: TGCGCCAGCAGCGTCACGGGACTCCGGAGCTATGAGCAGTTCTTC; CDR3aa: CASSVTGLRSYEQFF
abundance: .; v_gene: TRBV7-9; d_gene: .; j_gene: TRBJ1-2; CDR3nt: TGTGCCAGCAGCCCCGCGAGAACGGCCCATGGCTACACCTTC; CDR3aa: CASSPARTAHGYTF
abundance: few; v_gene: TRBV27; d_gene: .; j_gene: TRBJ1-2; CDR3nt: TGTGCCAGCAGTTTATCATGGGGGTACTATGGCTACACCTTC; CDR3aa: CASSLSWGYYGYTF
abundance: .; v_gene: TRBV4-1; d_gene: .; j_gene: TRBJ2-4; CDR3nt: TGCGCCAGCAGCCCCTATATTGGTGAGGCAGGGGTCATTCAGTACTTC; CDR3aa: CASSPYIGEAGVIQYF
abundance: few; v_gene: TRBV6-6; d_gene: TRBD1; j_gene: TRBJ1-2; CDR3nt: TGTGCCAGCAGTTACGTGGGACAGGGATCTAACTATGGCTACACCTTC; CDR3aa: CASSYVGQGSNYGYTF
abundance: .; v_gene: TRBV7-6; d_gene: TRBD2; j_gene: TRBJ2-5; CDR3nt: TGTGCCAGCACTGAGGGAGGGAGGATAGAGACCCAGTACTTC; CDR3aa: CASTEGGRIETQYF
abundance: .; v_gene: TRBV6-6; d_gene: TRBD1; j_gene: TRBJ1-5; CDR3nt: TGTGCCAGCAGTACTCCCTTCAGGGGGCGCGGTCAGCCCCAGCATTTT; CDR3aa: CASSTPFRGRGQPQHF
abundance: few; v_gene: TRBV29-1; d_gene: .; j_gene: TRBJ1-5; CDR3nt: TGCAGCGTCCAAGTCGCGGGGGACAATCAGCCCCAGCATTTT; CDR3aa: CSVQVAGDNQPQHF
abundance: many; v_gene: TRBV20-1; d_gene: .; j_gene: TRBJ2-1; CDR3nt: TGCAGTGCTAGAGCCGAGGAGGGGGCCTACAATGAGCAGTTCTTC; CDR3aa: CSARAEEGAYNEQFF
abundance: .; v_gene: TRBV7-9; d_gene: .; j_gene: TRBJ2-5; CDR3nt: TGTGCCAGCAGCATTGGAGCGTCTACCAAAGAGACCCAGTACTTC; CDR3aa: CASSIGASTKETQYF
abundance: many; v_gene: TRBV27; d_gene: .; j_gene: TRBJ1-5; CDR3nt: TGTGCCAGCAGTTTCCCAGGGGCCGATCAGCCCCAGCATTTT; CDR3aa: CASSFPGADQPQHF
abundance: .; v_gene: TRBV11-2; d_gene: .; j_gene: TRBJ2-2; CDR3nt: TGTGCCAGCAGCTCGAGACTCATCCCCGGGGAGCTGTTTTTT; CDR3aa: CASSSRLIPGELFF
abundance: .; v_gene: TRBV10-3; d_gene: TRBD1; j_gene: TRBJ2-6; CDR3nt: TGTGCCATAAGCGGACAGGGTGAATTTGGGGACAACGTCCTGACTTTC; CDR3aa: CAISGQGEFGDNVLTF
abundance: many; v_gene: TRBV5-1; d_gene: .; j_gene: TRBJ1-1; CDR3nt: TGCGCCAGCAATCTAAGGGGGGGGGCGAACACTGAAGCTTTCTTT; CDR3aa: CASNLRGGANTEAFF
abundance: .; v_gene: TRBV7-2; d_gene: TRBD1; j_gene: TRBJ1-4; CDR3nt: TGTGCCAGCAGCCGAGTCGGGACAGGGGGTGAAAAACTGTTTTTT; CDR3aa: CASSRVGTGGEKLFF
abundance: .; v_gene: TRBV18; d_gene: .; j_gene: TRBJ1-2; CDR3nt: TGTGCCAGCTCATCGACAGCCTCCTATGGCTACACCTTC; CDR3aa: CASSSTASYGYTF
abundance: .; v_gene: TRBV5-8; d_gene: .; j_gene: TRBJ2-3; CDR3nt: TGTGCCATCTCGACAGATACGCAGTATTTT; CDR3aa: CAISTDTQYF
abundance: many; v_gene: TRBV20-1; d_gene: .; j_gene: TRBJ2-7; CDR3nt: TGCAGTGCTAGAGGGGGAGGCCGCTACGAGCAGTACTTC; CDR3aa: CSARGGGRYEQYF
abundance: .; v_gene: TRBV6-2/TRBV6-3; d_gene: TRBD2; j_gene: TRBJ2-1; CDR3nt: TGTGCCAGCAGCTCCGCGGGGGGCTACAATGAGCAGTTCTTC; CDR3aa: CASSSAGGYNEQFF
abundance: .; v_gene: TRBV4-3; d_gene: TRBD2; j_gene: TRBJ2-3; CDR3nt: TGCGCCAGCAGCCAAACCCCTGGACTAGATAGCACAGATACGCAGTATTTT; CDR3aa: CASSQTPGLDSTDTQYF
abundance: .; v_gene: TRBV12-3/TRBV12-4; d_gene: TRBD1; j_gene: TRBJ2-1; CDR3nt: TGTGCCAGCAGTAAAGACAGGGAGAATGAGCAGTTCTTC; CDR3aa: CASSKDRENEQFF
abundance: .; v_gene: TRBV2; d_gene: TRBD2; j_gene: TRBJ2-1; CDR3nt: TGTGCCAGCAGTGGGGGACTAGCGGGGAGCGAGCAGTTCTTC; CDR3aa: CASSGGLAGSEQFF
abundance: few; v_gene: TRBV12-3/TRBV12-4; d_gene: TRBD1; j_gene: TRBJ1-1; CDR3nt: TGTGCCAGCAGTTTGGGACAGACGAACACTGAAGCTTTCTTT; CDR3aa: CASSLGQTNTEAFF
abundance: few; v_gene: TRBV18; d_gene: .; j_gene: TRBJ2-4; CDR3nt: TGTGCCAGCTCACCGGGTGGGCTGGCAAACATTCAGTACTTC; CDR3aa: CASSPGGLANIQYF
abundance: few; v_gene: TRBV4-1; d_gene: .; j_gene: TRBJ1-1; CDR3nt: TGCGCCAGCAGCCAAGTCCCAGGGACTGAAGCTTTCTTT; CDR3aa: CASSQVPGTEAFF
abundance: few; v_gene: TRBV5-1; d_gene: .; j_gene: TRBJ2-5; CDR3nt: TGCGCCAGCAGCTTGTGGGGGGAGGATCGGCAAGAGACCCAGTACTTC; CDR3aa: CASSLWGEDRQETQYF
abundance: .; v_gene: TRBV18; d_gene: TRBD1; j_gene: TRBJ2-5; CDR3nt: TGTGCCAGCTCACCACGGACAGGGGGCCACCAAGAGACCCAGTACTTC; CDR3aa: CASSPRTGGHQETQYF
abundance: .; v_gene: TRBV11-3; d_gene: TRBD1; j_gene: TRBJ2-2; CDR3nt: TGTGCCAGCAGCTTAGTGACCGGGACAGGGAGAACCGGGGAGCTGTTTTTT; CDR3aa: CASSLVTGTGRTGELFF
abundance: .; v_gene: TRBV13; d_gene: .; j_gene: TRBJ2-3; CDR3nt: TGTGCCAGCACTTCATTCGGGGACAGCACAGATACGCAGTATTTT; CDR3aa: CASTSFGDSTDTQYF
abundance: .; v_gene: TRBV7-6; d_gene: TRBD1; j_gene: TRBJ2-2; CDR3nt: TGTGCCAGCAGCTCGGGGCCGGGACAGGGGGCGAACACCGGGGAGCTGTTTTTT; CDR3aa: CASSSGPGQGANTGELFF
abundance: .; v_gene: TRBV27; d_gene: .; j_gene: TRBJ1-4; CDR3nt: TGTGCCACCTTACCCTCGGTCGACAGTTCGGGCGAAAAACTGTTTTTT; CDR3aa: CATLPSVDSSGEKLFF
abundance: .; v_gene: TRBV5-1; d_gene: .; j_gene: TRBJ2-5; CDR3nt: TGCGCCAGCAGCTTGGAGTCCCCCCAATCAGAGACCCAGTACTTC; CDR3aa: CASSLESPQSETQYF
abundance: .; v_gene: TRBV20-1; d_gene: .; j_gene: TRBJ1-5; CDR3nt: TGCAGTGCCACGGACACGAATCAGCCCCAGCATTTT; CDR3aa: CSATDTNQPQHF
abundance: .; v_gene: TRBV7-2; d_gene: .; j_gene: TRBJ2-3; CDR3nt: TGTGCCAGCAGCCCATCTGGGGGAACGGCGGATACGCAGTATTTT; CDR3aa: CASSPSGGTADTQYF
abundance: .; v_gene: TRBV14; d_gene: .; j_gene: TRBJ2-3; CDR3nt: TGTGCCAGCAGCCAAGTTACCCACACAGATACGCAGTATTTT; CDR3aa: CASSQVTHTDTQYF
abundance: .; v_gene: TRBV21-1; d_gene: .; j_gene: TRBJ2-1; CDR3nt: TGTGCCAGCCGGAGTGGGGGGGGGTACAATGAGCAGTTCTTC; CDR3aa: CASRSGGGYNEQFF
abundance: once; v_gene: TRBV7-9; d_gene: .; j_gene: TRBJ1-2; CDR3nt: TGTGCCAGCAGCTTATTGCGGACGGAGGGTCAGGGCTACACCTTC; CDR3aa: CASSLLRTEGQGYTF
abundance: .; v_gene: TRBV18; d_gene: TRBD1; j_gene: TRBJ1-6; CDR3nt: TGTGCCAGCTCACCCACAGGGGGCAATCCTAATTCACCACTCCACTTT; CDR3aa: CASSPTGGNPNSPLHF
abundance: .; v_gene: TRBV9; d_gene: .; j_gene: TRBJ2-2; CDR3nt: TGTGCCAGCAGCGCTAGCGACTACCCCACCGGGGAGCTGTTTTTT; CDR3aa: CASSASDYPTGELFF
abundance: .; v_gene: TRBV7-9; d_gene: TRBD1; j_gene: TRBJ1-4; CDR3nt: TGTGCCAGCAGCCGGGGACAGGGTCACGAAAAACTGTTTTTT; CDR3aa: CASSRGQGHEKLFF
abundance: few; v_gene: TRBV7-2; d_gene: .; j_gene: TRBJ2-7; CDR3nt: TGTGCCAGCACCCAGACGGGAGCGAGAGAGCAGTACTTC; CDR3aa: CASTQTGAREQYF
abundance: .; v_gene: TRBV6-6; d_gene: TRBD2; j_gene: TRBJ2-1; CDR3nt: TGTGCCAGCAGCGACCCGGCGGGGGGGCCTGGCAATGAGCAGTTCTTC; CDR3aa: CASSDPAGGPGNEQFF
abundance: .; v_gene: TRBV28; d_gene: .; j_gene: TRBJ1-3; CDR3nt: TGTGCCAGGAATGGGCCTGGAAACACCATATATTTT; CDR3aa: CARNGPGNTIYF
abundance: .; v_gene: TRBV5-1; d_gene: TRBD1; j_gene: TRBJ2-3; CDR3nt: TGCGCCAGCAGCCCCGGACAGGCCCACGCAGATACGCAGTATTTT; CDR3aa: CASSPGQAHADTQYF
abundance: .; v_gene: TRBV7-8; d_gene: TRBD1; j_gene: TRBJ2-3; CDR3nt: TGTGCCAGCAGCGAGGGGGACAGGGGAGAAGATACGCAGTATTTT; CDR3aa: CASSEGDRGEDTQYF